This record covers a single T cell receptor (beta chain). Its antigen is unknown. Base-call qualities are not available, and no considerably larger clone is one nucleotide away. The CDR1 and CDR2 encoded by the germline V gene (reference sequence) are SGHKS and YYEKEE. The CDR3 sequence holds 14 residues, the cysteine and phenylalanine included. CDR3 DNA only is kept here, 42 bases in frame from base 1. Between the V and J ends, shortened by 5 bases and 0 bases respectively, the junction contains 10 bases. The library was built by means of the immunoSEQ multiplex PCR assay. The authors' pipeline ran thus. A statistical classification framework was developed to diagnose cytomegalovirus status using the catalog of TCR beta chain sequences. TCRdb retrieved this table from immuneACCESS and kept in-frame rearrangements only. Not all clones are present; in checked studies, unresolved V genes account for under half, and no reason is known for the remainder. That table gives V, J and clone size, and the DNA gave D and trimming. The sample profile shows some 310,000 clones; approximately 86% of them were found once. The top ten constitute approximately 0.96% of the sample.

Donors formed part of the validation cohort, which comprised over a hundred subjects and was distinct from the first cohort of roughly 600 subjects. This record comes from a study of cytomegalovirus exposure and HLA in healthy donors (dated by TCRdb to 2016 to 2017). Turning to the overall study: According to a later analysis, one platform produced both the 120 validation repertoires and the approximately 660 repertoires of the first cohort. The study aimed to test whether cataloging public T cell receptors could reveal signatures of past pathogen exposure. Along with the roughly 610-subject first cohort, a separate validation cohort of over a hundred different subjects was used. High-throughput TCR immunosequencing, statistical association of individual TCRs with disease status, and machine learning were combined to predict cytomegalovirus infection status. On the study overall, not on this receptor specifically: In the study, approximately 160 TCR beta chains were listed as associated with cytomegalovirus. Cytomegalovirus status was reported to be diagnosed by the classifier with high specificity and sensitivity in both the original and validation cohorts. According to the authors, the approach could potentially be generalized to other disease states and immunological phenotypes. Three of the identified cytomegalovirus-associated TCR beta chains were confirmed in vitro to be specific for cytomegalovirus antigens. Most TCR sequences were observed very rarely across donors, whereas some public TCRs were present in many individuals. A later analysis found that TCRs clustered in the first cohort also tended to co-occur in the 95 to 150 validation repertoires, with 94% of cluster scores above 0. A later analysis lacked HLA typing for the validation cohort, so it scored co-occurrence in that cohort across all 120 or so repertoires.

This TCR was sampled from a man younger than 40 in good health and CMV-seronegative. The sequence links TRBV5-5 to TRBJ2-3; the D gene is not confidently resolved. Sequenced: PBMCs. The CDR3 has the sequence CASRLTSSTDTQYF. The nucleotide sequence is TGTGCCAGCAGGTTGACAAGTAGCACAGATACGCAGTATTTT.